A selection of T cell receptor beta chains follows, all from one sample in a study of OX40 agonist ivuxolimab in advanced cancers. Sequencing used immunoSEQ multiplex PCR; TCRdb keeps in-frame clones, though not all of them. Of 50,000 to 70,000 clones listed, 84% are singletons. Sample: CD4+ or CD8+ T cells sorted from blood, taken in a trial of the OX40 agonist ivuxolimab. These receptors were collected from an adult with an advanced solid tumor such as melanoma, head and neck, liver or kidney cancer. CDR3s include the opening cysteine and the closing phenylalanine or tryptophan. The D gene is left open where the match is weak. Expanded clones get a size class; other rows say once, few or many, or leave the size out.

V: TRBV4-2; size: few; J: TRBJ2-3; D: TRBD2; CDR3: CASSQLAGKSTDTQYF; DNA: TGTGCCAGCAGCCAATTAGCGGGAAAGTCCACAGATACGCAGTATTTT
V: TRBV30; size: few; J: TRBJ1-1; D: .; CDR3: CAWRRPNTEAFF; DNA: TGTGCCTGGAGACGTCCGAACACTGAAGCTTTCTTT
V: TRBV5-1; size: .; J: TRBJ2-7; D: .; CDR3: CASSSRSRNEQYF; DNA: TGCGCCAGCAGCTCTCGGTCTCGAAACGAGCAGTACTTC
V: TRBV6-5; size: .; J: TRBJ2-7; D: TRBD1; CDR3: CASSPRQGQSYEQYF; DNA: TGTGCCAGCAGTCCCCGACAGGGACAATCCTACGAGCAGTACTTC
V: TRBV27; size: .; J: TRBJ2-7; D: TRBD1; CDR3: CASSILFGQGAHEQYF; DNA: TGTGCCAGCAGTATCCTCTTCGGACAGGGGGCCCACGAGCAGTACTTC
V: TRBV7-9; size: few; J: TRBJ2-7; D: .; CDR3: CASSHRDPSYEQYF; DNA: TGTGCCAGCAGCCACCGGGACCCCTCCTACGAGCAGTACTTC
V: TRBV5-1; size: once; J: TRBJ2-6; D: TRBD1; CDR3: CASREQGSGANVLTF; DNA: TGCGCCAGCAGGGAACAGGGGTCCGGGGCCAACGTCCTGACTTTC
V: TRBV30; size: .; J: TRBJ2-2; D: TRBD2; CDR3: CASPGGDTLTGELFF; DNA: TGTGCCAGTCCGGGGGGGGACACCCTCACCGGGGAGCTGTTTTTT
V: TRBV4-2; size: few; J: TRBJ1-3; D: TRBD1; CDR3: CASSQEATGAGNTIYF; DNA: TGTGCCAGCAGCCAAGAGGCGACAGGGGCTGGAAACACCATATATTTT
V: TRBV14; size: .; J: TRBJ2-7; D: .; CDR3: CASSQVRRGGHEQYF; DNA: TGTGCCAGCAGCCAAGTAAGGAGGGGGGGACACGAGCAGTACTTC